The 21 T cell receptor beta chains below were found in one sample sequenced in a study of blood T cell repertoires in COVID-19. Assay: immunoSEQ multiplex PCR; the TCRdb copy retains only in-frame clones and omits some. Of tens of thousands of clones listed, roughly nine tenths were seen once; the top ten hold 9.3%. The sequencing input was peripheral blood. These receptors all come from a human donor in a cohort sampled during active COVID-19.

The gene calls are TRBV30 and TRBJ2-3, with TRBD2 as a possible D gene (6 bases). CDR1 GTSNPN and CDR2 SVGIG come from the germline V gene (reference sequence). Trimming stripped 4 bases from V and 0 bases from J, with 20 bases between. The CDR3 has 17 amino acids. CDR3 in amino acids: CAWTSAGRIVSTDTQYF. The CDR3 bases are TGTGCCTGGACTAGTGCGGGGCGGATAGTAAGCACAGATACGCAGTATTTT.

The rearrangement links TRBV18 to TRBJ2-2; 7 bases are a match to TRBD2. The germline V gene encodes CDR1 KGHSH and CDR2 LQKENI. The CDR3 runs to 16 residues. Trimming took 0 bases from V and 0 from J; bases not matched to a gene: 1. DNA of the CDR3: TGTGCCAGCTCACCACCGGCGGGGGCGAACACCGGGGAGCTGTTTTTT. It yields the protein CASSPPAGANTGELFF.

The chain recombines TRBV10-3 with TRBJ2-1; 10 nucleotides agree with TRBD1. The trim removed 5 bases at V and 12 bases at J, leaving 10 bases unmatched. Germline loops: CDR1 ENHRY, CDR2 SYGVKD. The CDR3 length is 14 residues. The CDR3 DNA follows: TGTGCCATCAGTACCCGGGACAGGGGCCGCGGGCAGTTCTTC. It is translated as CAISTRDRGRGQFF.

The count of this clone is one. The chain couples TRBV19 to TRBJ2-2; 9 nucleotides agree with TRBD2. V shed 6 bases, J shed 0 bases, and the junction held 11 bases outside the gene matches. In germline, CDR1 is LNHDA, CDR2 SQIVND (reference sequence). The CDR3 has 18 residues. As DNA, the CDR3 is TGTGCCAGTAGATCAGACTCGAGCGGGAGGCCGAACACCGGGGAGCTGTTTTTT. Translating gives CASRSDSSGRPNTGELFF.

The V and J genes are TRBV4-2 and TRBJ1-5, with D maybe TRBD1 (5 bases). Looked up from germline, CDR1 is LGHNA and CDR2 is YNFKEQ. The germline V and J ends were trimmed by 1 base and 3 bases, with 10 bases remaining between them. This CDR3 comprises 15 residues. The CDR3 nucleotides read TGTGCCAGCAGCCAAGGGGGGGGACCCAATCAGCCCCAGCATTTT. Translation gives CASSQGGGPNQPQHF.

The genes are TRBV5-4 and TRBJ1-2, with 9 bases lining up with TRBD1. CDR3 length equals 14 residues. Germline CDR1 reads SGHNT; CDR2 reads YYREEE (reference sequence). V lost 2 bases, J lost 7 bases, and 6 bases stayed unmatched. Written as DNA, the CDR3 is TGTGCCAGCAGCTTTGACAGGGGGTTCCGTGGCTACACCTTC. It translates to CASSFDRGFRGYTF. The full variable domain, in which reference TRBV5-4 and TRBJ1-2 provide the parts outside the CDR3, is ETGVTQSPTHLIKTRGQQVTLRCSSQSGHNTVSWYQQALGQGPQFIFQYYREEENGRGNFPPRFSGLQFPNYSSELNVNALELDDSALYLCASSFDRGFRGYTFGSGTRLTVV.

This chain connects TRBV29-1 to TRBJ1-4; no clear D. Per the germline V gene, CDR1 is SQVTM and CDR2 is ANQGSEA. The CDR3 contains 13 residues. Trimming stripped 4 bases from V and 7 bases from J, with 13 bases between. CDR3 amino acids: CSVVERGGEKLFF. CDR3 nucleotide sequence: TGCAGCGTTGTGGAGCGAGGAGGTGAAAAACTGTTTTTT. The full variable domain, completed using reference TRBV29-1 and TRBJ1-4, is SAVISQKPSRDICQRGTSLTIQCQVDSQVTMMFWYRQQPGQSLTLIATANQGSEATYESGFVIDKFPISRPNLTFSTLTVSNMSPEDSSIYLCSVVERGGEKLFFGSGTQLSVL.

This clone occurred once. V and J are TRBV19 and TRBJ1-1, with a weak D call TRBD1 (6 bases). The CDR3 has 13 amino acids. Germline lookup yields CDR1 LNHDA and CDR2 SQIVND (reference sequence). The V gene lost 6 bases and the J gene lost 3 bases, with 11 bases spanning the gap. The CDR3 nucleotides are TGTGCCAGTAGACCACAGGGCCACACTGAAGCTTTCTTT. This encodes CASRPQGHTEAFF.

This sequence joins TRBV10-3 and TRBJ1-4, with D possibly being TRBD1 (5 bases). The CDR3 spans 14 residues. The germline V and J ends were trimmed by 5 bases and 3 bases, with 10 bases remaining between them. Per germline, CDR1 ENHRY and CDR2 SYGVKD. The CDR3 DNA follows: TGTGCCATCAGTTCGGGGGTCCCTAATGAAAAACTGTTTTTT. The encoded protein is CAISSGVPNEKLFF.

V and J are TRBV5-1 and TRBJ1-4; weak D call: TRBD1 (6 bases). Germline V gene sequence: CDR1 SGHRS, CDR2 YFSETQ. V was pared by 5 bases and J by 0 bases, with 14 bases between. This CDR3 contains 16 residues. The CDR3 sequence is CASSTGGLATNEKLFF. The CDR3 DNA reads TGCGCCAGCAGTACCGGGGGGCTCGCAACTAATGAAAAACTGTTTTTT.

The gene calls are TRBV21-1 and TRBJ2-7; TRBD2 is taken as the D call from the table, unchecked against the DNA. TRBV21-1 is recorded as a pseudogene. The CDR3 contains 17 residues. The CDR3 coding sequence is TGTGCCAGCAGCAAACTTGGCTGGGGGACTCCGCCATCTGAGCAGTACTTC. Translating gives CASSKLGWGTPPSEQYF.

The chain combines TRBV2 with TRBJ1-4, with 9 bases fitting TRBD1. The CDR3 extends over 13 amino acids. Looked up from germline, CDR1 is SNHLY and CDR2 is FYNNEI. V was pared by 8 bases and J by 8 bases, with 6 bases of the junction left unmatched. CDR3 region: CASGGQGGEKLFF. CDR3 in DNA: TGTGCCAGCGGGGGACAGGGAGGAGAAAAACTGTTTTTT.

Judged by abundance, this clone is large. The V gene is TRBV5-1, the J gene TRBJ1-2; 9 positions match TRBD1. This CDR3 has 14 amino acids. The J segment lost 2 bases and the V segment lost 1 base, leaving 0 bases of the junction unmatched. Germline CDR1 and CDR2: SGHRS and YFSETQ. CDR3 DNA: TGCGCCAGCAGCTTGACAGGGGGCAACTATGGCTACACCTTC. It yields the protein CASSLTGGNYGYTF.

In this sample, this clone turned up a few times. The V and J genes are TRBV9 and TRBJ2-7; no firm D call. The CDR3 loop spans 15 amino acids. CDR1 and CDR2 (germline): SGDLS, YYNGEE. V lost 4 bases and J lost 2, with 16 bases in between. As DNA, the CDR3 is TGTGCCAGCAGCTTAACCCCCGAGGATACCTACGAGCAGTACTTC. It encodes CASSLTPEDTYEQYF.

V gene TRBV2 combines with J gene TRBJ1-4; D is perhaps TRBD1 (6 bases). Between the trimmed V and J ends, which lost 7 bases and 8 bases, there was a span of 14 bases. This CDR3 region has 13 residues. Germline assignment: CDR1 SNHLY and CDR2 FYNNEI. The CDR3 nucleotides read TGTGCCAGCAATCAGGGACAACGCGAAAAACTGTTTTTT. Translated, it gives CASNQGQREKLFF.

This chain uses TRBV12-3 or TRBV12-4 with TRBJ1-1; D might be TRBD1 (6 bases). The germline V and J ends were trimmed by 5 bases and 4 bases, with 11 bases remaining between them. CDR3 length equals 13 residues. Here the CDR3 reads CASSAQGTTEAFF. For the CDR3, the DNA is TGTGCCAGCAGTGCACAGGGAACCACTGAAGCTTTCTTT.

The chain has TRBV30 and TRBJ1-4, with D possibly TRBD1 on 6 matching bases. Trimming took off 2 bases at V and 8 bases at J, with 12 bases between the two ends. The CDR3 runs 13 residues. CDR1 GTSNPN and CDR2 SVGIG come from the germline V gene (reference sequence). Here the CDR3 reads CAWSNRVGEKLFF. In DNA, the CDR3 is TGTGCCTGGAGTAACAGGGTCGGAGAAAAACTGTTTTTT.

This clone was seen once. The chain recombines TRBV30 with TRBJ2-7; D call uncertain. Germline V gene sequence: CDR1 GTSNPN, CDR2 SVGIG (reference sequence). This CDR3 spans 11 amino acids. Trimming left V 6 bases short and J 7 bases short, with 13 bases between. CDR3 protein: CACVSLREQYF. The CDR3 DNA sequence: TGTGCCTGCGTTTCCCTTCGGGAGCAGTACTTC.

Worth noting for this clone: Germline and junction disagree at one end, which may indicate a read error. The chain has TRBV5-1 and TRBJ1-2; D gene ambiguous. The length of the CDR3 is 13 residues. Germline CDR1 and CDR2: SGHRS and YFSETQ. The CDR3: CASRLGANYGYTF. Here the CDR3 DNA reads TGCGCCAGCAGATTGGGAGCCAACTATGGCTACACCTTC.

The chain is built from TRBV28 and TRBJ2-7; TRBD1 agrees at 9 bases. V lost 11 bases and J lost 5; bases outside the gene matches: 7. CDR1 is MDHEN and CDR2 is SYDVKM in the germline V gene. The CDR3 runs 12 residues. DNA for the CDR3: TGTGCCTGCCGGGACAGGGTCGACGAGCAGTACTTC. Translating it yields CACRDRVDEQYF.

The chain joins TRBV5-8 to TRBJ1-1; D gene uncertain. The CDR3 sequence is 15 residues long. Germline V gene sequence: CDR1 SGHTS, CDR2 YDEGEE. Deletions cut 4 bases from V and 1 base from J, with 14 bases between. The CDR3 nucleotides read TGTGCCAGCAGCCCGACGGACGGGAGGAACACTGAAGCTTTCTTT. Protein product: CASSPTDGRNTEAFF.